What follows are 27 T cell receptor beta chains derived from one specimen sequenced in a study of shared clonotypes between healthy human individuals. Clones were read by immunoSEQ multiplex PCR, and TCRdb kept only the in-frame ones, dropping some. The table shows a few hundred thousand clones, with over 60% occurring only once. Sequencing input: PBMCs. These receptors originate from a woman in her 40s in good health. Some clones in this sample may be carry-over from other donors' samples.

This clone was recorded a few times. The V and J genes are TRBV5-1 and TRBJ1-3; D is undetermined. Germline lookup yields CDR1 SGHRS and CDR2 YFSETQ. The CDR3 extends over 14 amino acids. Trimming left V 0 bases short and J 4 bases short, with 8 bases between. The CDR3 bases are TGCGCCAGCAGCTTGGGCAATCAAGGAAACACCATATATTTT. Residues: CASSLGNQGNTIYF. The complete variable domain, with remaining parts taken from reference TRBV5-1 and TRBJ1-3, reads KAGVTQTPRYLIKTRGQQVTLSCSPISGHRSVSWYQQTPGQGLQFLFEYFSETQRNKGNFPGRFSGRQFSNSRSEMNVSTLELGDSALYLCASSLGNQGNTIYFGEGSWLTVV.

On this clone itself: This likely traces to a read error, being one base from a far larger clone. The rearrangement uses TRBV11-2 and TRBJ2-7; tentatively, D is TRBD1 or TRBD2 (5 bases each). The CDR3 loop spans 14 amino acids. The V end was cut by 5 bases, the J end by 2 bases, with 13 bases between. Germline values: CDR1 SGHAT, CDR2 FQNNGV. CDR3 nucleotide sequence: TGTGCCAGCAGCGTACCGGGACCCACCTACGAGCAGTACTTC. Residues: CASSVPGPTYEQYF.

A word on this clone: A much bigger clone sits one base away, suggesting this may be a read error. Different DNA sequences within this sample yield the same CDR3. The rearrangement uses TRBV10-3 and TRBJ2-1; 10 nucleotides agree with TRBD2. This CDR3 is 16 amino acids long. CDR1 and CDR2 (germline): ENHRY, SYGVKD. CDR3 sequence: CAISAISGRKDNEQFF. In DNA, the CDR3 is TGTGCTATCAGTGCCATTAGCGGGAGGAAGGACAATGAGCAGTTCTTC.

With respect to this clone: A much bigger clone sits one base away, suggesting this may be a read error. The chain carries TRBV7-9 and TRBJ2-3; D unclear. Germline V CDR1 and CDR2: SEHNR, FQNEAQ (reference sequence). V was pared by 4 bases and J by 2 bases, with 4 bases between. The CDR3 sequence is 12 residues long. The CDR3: CASSSNTDTQYF. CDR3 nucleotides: TGTGCCAGCAGCTCGAACACAGATACGCAGTATTTT. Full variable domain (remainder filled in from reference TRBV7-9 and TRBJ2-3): DTGVSQNPRHKITKRGQNVTFRCDPISEHNRLYWYRQTLGQGPEFLTYFQNEAQLEKSRLLSDRFSAERPKGSFSTLEIQRTEQGDSAMYLCASSSNTDTQYFGPGTRLTVL.

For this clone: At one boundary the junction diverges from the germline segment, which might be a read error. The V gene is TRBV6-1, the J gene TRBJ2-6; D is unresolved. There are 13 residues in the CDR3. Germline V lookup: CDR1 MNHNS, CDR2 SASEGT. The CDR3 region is CASRSSAANVLTF. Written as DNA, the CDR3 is TGTGCCAGCAGGTCCTCTGCGGCCAACGTCCTGACTTTC.

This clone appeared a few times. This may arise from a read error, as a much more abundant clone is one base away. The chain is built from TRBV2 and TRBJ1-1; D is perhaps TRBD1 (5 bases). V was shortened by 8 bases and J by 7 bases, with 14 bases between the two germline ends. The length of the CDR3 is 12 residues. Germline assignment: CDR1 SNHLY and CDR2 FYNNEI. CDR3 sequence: CASGDERSEAFF. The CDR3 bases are TGTGCCAGCGGGGACGAAAGGAGTGAAGCTTTCTTT. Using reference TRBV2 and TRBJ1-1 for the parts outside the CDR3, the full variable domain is EPEVTQTPSHQVTQMGQEVILRCVPISNHLYFYWYRQILGQKVEFLVSFYNNEISEKSEIFDDQFSVERPDGSNFTLKIRSTKLEDSAMYFCASGDERSEAFFGQGTRLTVV.

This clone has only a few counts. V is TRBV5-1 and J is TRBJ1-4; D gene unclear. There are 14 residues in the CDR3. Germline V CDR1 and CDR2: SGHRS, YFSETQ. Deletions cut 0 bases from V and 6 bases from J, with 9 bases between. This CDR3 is CASSLGRMDEKLFF. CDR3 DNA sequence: TGCGCCAGCAGCTTGGGGAGGATGGATGAAAAACTGTTTTTT.

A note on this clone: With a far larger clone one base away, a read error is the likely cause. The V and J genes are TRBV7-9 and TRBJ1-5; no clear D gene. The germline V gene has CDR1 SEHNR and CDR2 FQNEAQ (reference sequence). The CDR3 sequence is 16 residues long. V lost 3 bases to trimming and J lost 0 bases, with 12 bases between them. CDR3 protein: CASSFSRCGSNQPQHF. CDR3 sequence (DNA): TGTGCCAGCAGCTTCTCCCGGTGCGGTAGCAATCAGCCCCAGCATTTT.

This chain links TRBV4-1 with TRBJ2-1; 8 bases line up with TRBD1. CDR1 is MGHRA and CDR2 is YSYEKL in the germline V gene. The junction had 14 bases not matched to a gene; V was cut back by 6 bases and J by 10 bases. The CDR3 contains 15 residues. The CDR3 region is CASRRPGQDPREQFF. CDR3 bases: TGCGCCAGCAGACGCCCGGGACAGGACCCCAGGGAGCAGTTCTTC.

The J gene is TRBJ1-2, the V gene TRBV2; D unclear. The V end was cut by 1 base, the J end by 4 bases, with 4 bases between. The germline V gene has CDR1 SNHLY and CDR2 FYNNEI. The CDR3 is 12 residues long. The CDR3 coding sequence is TGTGCCAGCAGTGAAGACAGCTATGGCTACACCTTC. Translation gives CASSEDSYGYTF.

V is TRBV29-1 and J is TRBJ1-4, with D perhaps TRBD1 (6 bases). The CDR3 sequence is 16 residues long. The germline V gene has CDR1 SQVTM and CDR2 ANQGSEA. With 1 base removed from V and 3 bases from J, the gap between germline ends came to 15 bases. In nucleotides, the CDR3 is TGCAGCGTTGAAGCGGGGCAGGGGATGGCTAATGAAAAACTGTTTTTT. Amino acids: CSVEAGQGMANEKLFF. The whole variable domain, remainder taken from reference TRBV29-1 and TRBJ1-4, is SAVISQKPSRDICQRGTSLTIQCQVDSQVTMMFWYRQQPGQSLTLIATANQGSEATYESGFVIDKFPISRPNLTFSTLTVSNMSPEDSSIYLCSVEAGQGMANEKLFFGSGTQLSVL.

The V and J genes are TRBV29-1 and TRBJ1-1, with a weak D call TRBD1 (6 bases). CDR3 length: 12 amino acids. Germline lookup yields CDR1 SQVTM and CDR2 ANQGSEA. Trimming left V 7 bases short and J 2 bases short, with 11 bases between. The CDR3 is CSAAGVNTEAFF. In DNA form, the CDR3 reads TGCAGCGCCGCAGGGGTTAACACTGAAGCTTTCTTT.

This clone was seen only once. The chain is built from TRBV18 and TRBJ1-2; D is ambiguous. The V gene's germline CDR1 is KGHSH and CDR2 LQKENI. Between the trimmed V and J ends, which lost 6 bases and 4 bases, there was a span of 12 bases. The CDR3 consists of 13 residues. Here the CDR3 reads CASSGVGRYGYTF. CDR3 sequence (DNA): TGTGCCAGCTCGGGCGTTGGCCGCTATGGCTACACCTTC.

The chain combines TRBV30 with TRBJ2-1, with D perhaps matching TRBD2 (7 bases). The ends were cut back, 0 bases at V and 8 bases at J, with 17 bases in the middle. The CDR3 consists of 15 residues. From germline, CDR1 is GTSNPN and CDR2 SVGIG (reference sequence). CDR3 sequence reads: CAWSVSYRGADEQFF. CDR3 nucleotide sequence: TGTGCCTGGAGTGTTTCGTATCGGGGGGCTGATGAGCAGTTCTTC.

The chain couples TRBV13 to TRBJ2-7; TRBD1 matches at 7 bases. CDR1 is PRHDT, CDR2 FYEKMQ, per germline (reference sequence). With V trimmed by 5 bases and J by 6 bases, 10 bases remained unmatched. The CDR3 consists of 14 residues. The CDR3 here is CASSPTHRGSEQYF. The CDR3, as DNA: TGTGCCAGCAGCCCCACCCACAGGGGTTCCGAGCAGTACTTC.

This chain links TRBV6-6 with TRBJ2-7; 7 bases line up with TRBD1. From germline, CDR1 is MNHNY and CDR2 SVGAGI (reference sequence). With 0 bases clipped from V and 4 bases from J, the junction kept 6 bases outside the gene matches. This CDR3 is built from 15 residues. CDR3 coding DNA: TGTGCCAGCAGTTACTCGACAGGGCCGGGGTACGAGCAGTACTTC. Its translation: CASSYSTGPGYEQYF.

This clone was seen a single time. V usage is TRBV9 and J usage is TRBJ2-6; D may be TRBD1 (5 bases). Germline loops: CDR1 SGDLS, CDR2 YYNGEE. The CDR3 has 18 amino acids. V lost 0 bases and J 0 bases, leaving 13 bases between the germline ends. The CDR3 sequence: CASSVGGSGSSGANVLTF. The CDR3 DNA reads TGTGCCAGCAGCGTAGGGGGCTCAGGATCCTCTGGGGCCAACGTCCTGACTTTC.

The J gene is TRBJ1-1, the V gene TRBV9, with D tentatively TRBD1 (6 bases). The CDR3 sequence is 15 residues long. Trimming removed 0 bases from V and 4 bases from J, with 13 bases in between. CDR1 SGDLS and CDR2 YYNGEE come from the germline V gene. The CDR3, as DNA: TGTGCCAGCAGCGTAGCTACTGGGGGCGGCACTGAAGCTTTCTTT. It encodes CASSVATGGGTEAFF.

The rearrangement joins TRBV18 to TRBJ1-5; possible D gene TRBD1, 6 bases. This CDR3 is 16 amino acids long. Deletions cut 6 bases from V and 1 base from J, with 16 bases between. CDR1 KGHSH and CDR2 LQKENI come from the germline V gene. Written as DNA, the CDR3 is TGTGCCAGCTCTTCGACGCAGGGGTTAAGCAATCAGCCCCAGCATTTT. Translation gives CASSSTQGLSNQPQHF.

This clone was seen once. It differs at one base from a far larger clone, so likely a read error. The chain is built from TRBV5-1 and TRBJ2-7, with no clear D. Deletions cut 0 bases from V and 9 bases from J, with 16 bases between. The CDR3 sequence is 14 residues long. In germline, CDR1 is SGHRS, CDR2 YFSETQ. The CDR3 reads CASSLASVRSGQYF. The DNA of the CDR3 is TGCGCCAGCAGCTTGGCCAGTGTTAGGTCCGGGCAGTACTTC.

DNA of the CDR3: TGTGCCAGCAATACCAGAGGGGGTCACAATGAGCAGTTCTTC. Amino acid sequence: CASNTRGGHNEQFF. The chain has TRBV2 and TRBJ2-1, with D tentatively TRBD1 (6 bases). CDR1 is SNHLY and CDR2 is FYNNEI in the germline V gene. V was clipped by 7 bases and J by 5 bases, with 15 bases between them. This CDR3 region has 14 residues.

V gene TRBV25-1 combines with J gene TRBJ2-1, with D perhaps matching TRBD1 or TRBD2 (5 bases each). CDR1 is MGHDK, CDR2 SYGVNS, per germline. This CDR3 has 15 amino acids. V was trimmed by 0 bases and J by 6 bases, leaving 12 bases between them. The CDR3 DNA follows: TGTGCCAGCAGTGAATACCGGGACCCCACCAATGAGCAGTTCTTC. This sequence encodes CASSEYRDPTNEQFF.

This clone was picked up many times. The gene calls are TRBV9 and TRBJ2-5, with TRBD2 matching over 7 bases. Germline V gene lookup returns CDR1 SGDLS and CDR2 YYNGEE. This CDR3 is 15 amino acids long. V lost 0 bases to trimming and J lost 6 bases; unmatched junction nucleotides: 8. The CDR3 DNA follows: TGTGCCAGCAGCGTAGACGGGAGGCCTTCCAAGACCCAGTACTTC. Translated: CASSVDGRPSKTQYF.

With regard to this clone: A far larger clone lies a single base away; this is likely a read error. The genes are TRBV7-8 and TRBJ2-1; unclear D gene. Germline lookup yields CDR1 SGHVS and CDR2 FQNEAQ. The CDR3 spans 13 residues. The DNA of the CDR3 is TGTGCCAACAGCTTCGCCAGCATGAATGAGCAGTTCTTC. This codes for CANSFASMNEQFF.

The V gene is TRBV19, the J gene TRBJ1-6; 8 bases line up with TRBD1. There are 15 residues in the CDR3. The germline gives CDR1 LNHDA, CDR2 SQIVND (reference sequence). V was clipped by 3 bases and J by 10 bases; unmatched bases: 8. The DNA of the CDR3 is TGTGCCAGTAGTATCGCTTCAGGGGGCCTGTCACCCCTCCACTTT. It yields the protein CASSIASGGLSPLHF.

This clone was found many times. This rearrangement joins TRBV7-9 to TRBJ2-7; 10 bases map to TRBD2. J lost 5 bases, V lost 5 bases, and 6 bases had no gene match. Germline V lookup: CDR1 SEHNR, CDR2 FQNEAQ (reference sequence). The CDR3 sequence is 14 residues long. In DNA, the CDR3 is TGTGCCAGCAGCCCCCGGACTAGCGGAAACGAGCAGTACTTC. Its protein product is CASSPRTSGNEQYF.

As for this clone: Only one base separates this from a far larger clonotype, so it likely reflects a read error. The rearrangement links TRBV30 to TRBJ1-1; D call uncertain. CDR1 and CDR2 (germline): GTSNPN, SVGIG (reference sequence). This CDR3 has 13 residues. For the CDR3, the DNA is TGTGTCTGGAGTGTACAAGTGAACACTGAAGCTTTCTTT. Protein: CVWSVQVNTEAFF.